The rows below give T cell receptor beta chains drawn from one sample of a study of shared clonotypes between healthy human individuals. Profiled with immunoSEQ multiplex PCR; TCRdb holds only in-frame clones, not every one. The table has hundreds of thousands of clones, 96% seen once. Sample: naive CD8+ T cells sorted from blood. The receptor set was obtained from a woman in her thirties in good health. CDR3s include the opening cysteine and the closing phenylalanine or tryptophan. Each record gives: V gene, D gene, J gene, clone size, CDR3 protein, CDR3 DNA. A D gene is named only where the DNA matches it firmly. Only part of the rows carry a size: once, few, many, or a class if the clone is expanded.

TRBV6-5	TRBD2	TRBJ2-1	.	CASSYSVGRENEQFF	TGTGCCAGCAGTTACTCGGTGGGGAGGGAGAATGAGCAGTTCTTC
TRBV7-3	TRBD2	TRBJ2-1	.	CASSPSGLADNEQFF	TGTGCCAGCAGCCCCTCGGGGCTAGCGGACAATGAGCAGTTCTTC
TRBV19	.	TRBJ2-7	.	CASSPSLAAAYEQYF	TGTGCCAGTAGTCCCTCTTTAGCGGCAGCCTACGAGCAGTACTTC
TRBV6-1	TRBD1	TRBJ1-2	.	CAIPHRGETNYGYTF	TGTGCCATCCCCCACAGGGGGGAGACTAACTATGGCTACACCTTC
TRBV30	.	TRBJ2-7	.	CAWDAAGTQQYF	TGTGCCTGGGACGCCGCGGGGACGCAGCAGTACTTC
TRBV28	.	TRBJ2-2	.	CASRPSTTGELFF	TGTGCCAGCAGACCCTCTACGACCGGGGAGCTGTTTTTT
TRBV27	.	TRBJ2-7	.	CASSLSGLSYEQYF	TGTGCCAGCAGTTTGTCGGGATTGTCCTACGAGCAGTACTTC
TRBV28	TRBD1	TRBJ1-1	.	CASSLDRGAEAFF	TGTGCCAGCTCCCTCGACAGGGGCGCTGAAGCTTTCTTT
TRBV27	.	TRBJ2-5	.	CASSLSGWQETQYF	TGTGCCAGCAGTTTAAGCGGGTGGCAAGAGACCCAGTACTTC
TRBV5-8	.	TRBJ1-5	.	CASTANGPQHF	TGTGCCAGCACCGCTAATGGGCCCCAGCATTTT
TRBV7-6	TRBD1	TRBJ1-2	.	CASSFGTGTGGLGYTF	TGTGCCAGCAGCTTCGGTACCGGGACAGGGGGCTTGGGCTACACCTTC
TRBV11-2	.	TRBJ2-7	.	CASSPSSSYEQYF	TGTGCCAGCAGCCCCAGCTCCTCCTACGAGCAGTACTTC
TRBV27	.	TRBJ1-5	.	CASSLRQANQPQHF	TGTGCCAGCAGTTTACGGCAGGCTAATCAGCCCCAGCATTTT
TRBV27	.	TRBJ2-1	.	CASSSGGHLLPYNEQFF	TGTGCCAGCAGTTCAGGCGGCCACTTATTACCTTACAATGAGCAGTTCTTC
TRBV6-1	.	TRBJ1-1	.	CASMRGPEAFF	TGTGCCAGCATGAGGGGACCTGAAGCTTTCTTT
TRBV28	.	TRBJ2-7	.	CASTPGDKSYEQYF	TGTGCCAGCACCCCGGGCGACAAATCCTACGAGCAGTACTTC
TRBV28	.	TRBJ1-5	.	CASRKTDSSNQPQHF	TGTGCCAGCAGAAAGACAGATTCGAGCAATCAGCCCCAGCATTTT
TRBV9	.	TRBJ1-2	.	CASSGHREKANYGYTF	TGTGCCAGCAGCGGCCACAGGGAGAAGGCTAACTATGGCTACACCTTC
TRBV5-1	TRBD1	TRBJ2-7	once	CASSSRLDRGRNEQYF	TGCGCCAGCAGCTCGCGACTTGACAGGGGGCGCAACGAGCAGTACTTC
TRBV4-1	.	TRBJ2-7	.	CASSQDLNRANEQYF	TGCGCCAGCAGCCAAGATTTAAACAGGGCCAACGAGCAGTACTTC
TRBV7-9	TRBD1	TRBJ1-2	.	CASSPGTATFYGYTF	TGTGCCAGCAGCCCGGGGACAGCTACTTTCTATGGCTACACCTTC
TRBV19	TRBD1	TRBJ1-1	.	CASSRGWDRNTEAFF	TGTGCCAGTAGTAGGGGGTGGGACAGGAACACTGAAGCTTTCTTT
TRBV27	.	TRBJ2-7	.	CASRPRTGRVGYEQYF	TGTGCCAGCAGGCCCCGGACAGGGAGGGTCGGTTACGAGCAGTACTTC
TRBV28	TRBD1	TRBJ1-5	once	CASSQIWDSYLKGQPQHF	TGTGCCAGCAGTCAGATTTGGGACAGTTACTTAAAGGGGCAGCCCCAGCATTTT
TRBV25-1	.	TRBJ2-3	.	CASSDRPVQGDTQYF	TGTGCCAGCAGTGACCGACCAGTCCAGGGAGATACGCAGTATTTT
TRBV18	.	TRBJ2-7	.	CASRIGGGSYEQYF	TGTGCCAGCCGAATCGGAGGGGGCTCCTACGAGCAGTACTTC
TRBV7-8	TRBD2	TRBJ2-1	.	CASSFVAGNEQFF	TGTGCCAGCAGCTTTGTAGCGGGGAATGAGCAGTTCTTC
TRBV25-1	.	TRBJ2-5	once	CASSADELEETQYF	TGTGCCAGCAGTGCCGACGAGCTAGAGGAGACCCAGTACTTC